Each of the 30 T cell receptor beta chains below was sequenced from the same sample in a study of cytomegalovirus exposure and HLA in healthy donors. With 60 Vbeta and 13 Jbeta primers, the PCR was carried out. Data came from immunoSEQ multiplex PCR; TCRdb stores just in-frame clones and leaves some out. Here the sample table reports about 130,000 clones. Sequencing was done on a sample of PBMCs. The origin of the receptors is a man aged 35-49 years in good health and CMV-seronegative.

This chain joins TRBV27 and TRBJ2-7; D is unclear. This CDR3 has 10 amino acids. V was clipped by 5 bases and J by 5 bases, with 4 bases between them. Germline V lookup: CDR1 MNHEY, CDR2 SMNVEV (reference sequence). Written as DNA, the CDR3 is TGTGCCAGCAGTCCTCACGAGCAGTACTTC. This codes for CASSPHEQYF.

The chain uses TRBV6-5 and TRBJ1-1; TRBD1 agrees at 7 bases. The germline CDR1 and CDR2 sequences are MNHEY and SVGAGI. The CDR3 has 15 residues. The junction had 12 bases not matched to a gene; V was cut back by 6 bases and J by 5 bases. In nucleotides, the CDR3 is TGTGCCAGCAGGGAACCTGACAGGGCGGGTACTGAAGCTTTCTTT. As protein: CASREPDRAGTEAFF.

The gene calls are TRBV19 and TRBJ1-3; D remains ambiguous. V dropped 6 bases and J dropped 0 bases, with 15 bases sitting between them. Germline loops: CDR1 LNHDA, CDR2 SQIVND (reference sequence). CDR3 length equals 16 residues. As DNA, the CDR3 is TGTGCCAGTAGCCGCGGTGTAAAGACCTCTGGAAACACCATATATTTT. As protein: CASSRGVKTSGNTIYF.

The chain couples TRBV18 to TRBJ2-1, with a tentative D call TRBD2 (6 bases). CDR1 and CDR2 from the germline V gene are KGHSH and LQKENI. The V end was cut by 2 bases, the J end by 9 bases, with 20 bases between. This CDR3 is 16 amino acids long. CDR3 nucleotide sequence: TGTGCCAGCTCACCATCCCCGGGAGTTGGAGTAGGTGAGCAGTTCTTC. This encodes CASSPSPGVGVGEQFF.

The chain recombines TRBV7-2 with TRBJ2-7; D may be TRBD1 (7 bases). The CDR3 runs 14 residues. Trimming stripped 5 bases from V and 2 bases from J, with 13 bases between. Germline assignment: CDR1 SGHTA and CDR2 FQGNSA. The CDR3 sequence: CASSLDREAYEQYF. CDR3 coding DNA: TGTGCCAGCAGCCTCGACAGGGAGGCCTACGAGCAGTACTTC. The variable domain in full, completed from reference TRBV7-2 and TRBJ2-7, reads GAGVSQSPSNKVTEKGKDVELRCDPISGHTALYWYRQSLGQGLEFLIYFQGNSAPDKSGLPSDRFSAERTGGSVSTLTIQRTQQEDSAVYLCASSLDREAYEQYFGPGTRLTVT.

This chain joins TRBV7-8 and TRBJ2-3, with 10 positions matching TRBD2. Germline values: CDR1 SGHVS, CDR2 FQNEAQ. The CDR3 covers 14 residues. V was pared by 10 bases and J by 0 bases, with 4 bases of the junction left unmatched. The CDR3 protein is CATSLAGSTDTQYF. The CDR3, as DNA: TGTGCCACGTCACTAGCGGGGAGCACAGATACGCAGTATTTT.

The genes are TRBV2 and TRBJ2-7; 12 nucleotides line up with TRBD2. J was trimmed by 0 bases and V by 5 bases; bases with no gene match: 2. CDR1 and CDR2 from the germline V gene are SNHLY and FYNNEI. The CDR3 runs 15 residues. DNA of the CDR3: TGTGCCAGCAGTTGGACTAGCGGGAACTCCTACGAGCAGTACTTC. It codes for CASSWTSGNSYEQYF.

The genes are TRBV18 and TRBJ2-3; D not resolved. From germline, CDR1 is KGHSH and CDR2 LQKENI. Deletions cut 5 bases from V and 3 bases from J, with 6 bases between. There are 12 residues in the CDR3. The CDR3 is CASSYQTDTQYF. CDR3 nucleotides: TGTGCCAGCTCATATCAGACAGATACGCAGTATTTT.

In nucleotides, the CDR3 is TGTGCCAGCAGTCTCCCGCCTGTTACAGAGATCTCCTACAATGAGCAGTTCTTC. Translating it yields CASSLPPVTEISYNEQFF. The chain recombines TRBV2 with TRBJ2-1, with no clear D. V was trimmed by 5 bases and J by 0 bases, leaving 20 bases between them. This CDR3 has 18 amino acids. From germline, CDR1 is SNHLY and CDR2 FYNNEI.

The chain is built from TRBV5-5 and TRBJ2-2, with TRBD1 matching 8 bases. The ends lost 3 bases at V and 6 bases at J; junction bases unmatched: 10. Germline V gene data show CDR1 as SGHKS and CDR2 as YYEKEE (reference sequence). This CDR3 region has 16 residues. This CDR3 reads CASSWTGPRGPGELFF. In DNA form, the CDR3 reads TGTGCCAGCAGCTGGACAGGGCCCAGGGGGCCCGGGGAGCTGTTTTTT. The full variable domain, with the rest looked up from reference TRBV5-5 and TRBJ2-2, is DAGVTQSPTHLIKTRGQQVTLRCSPISGHKSVSWYQQVLGQGPQFIFQYYEKEERGRGNFPDRFSARQFPNYSSELNVNALLLGDSALYLCASSWTGPRGPGELFFGEGSRLTVL.

The chain joins TRBV5-6 to TRBJ2-5; a weak D match, TRBD1 (6 bases). CDR3 size: 15 residues. Germline assignment: CDR1 SGHDT and CDR2 YYEEEE. V lost 2 bases and J 2 bases, leaving 13 bases between the germline ends. The CDR3 is CASSFPSGQQETQYF. The DNA of the CDR3 is TGTGCCAGCAGCTTCCCGTCCGGACAGCAAGAGACCCAGTACTTC.

The chain recombines TRBV28 with TRBJ1-4; D is uncertain. Germline assignment: CDR1 MDHEN and CDR2 SYDVKM. V was pared by 3 bases and J by 6 bases, with 5 bases between. The CDR3 is 12 residues long. The DNA for the CDR3 is TGTGCCAGCAGTTTCCCCTATGAAAAACTGTTTTTT. It specifies CASSFPYEKLFF.

The chain couples TRBV6-5 to TRBJ1-5; 7 bases agree with TRBD1. Germline loops: CDR1 MNHEY, CDR2 SVGAGI. V trimming: 6 bases; J trimming: 6 bases; junction bases outside the gene matches: 5. The CDR3 has 13 amino acids. The CDR3 reads CASRTGSGQPQHF. CDR3 sequence (DNA): TGTGCCAGCAGGACAGGGTCCGGTCAGCCCCAGCATTTT.

The CDR3 is CASSTRVNQPQHF. CDR3 nucleotide sequence: TGTGCCAGCAGTACCAGGGTCAATCAGCCCCAGCATTTT. The rearrangement links TRBV5-6 to TRBJ1-5; possible D gene TRBD1, 5 bases. The germline V and J ends were trimmed by 5 bases and 3 bases, with 9 bases remaining between them. The CDR3 is made up of 13 amino acids. Germline V lookup: CDR1 SGHDT, CDR2 YYEEEE.

The chain links TRBV6-1 to TRBJ1-5; 8 bases line up with TRBD1. V was clipped by 5 bases and J by 7 bases; unmatched bases: 4. This CDR3 has 13 amino acids. The germline CDR1 and CDR2 sequences are MNHNS and SASEGT. The CDR3 nucleotides are TGTGCCAGCAGTCAGGACAGGGACCAGCCCCAGCATTTT. It translates to CASSQDRDQPQHF.

The J gene is TRBJ1-2, the V gene TRBV30; 9 bases fit TRBD1. J lost 4 bases, V lost 5 bases, and 11 bases had no gene match. Germline-derived CDR1 and CDR2 are GTSNPN and SVGIG (reference sequence). The length of the CDR3 is 15 residues. CDR3 residues: CAWVPPGQGTYGYTF. The CDR3 region has the DNA TGTGCCTGGGTCCCCCCGGGACAGGGAACCTATGGCTACACCTTC.

The V call is TRBV7-9, the J call TRBJ2-7; D might be TRBD1 (6 bases). Trimming took off 2 bases at V and 3 bases at J, with 11 bases between the two ends. Germline loops: CDR1 SEHNR, CDR2 FQNEAQ (reference sequence). This CDR3 region has 14 residues. The CDR3 DNA sequence: TGTGCCAGCAGCTTAACAGGGACCCTCTACGAGCAGTACTTC. Translating gives CASSLTGTLYEQYF.

Here the CDR3 reads CASSQAYGTSGSFYNEQFF. DNA of the CDR3: TGCGCCAGCAGCCAAGCGTACGGGACTAGCGGGAGTTTCTACAATGAGCAGTTCTTC. V gene TRBV4-3 combines with J gene TRBJ2-1, with 14 bases fitting TRBD2. The V gene's germline CDR1 is LGHNA and CDR2 YSLEER. This CDR3 is 19 amino acids long. J was trimmed by 3 bases and V by 1 base; bases with no gene match: 8.

V gene TRBV28 combines with J gene TRBJ2-7, with D possibly being TRBD2 (6 bases). Trimming took 6 bases from V and 1 from J, leaving 22 bases between them. CDR1 MDHEN and CDR2 SYDVKM come from the germline V gene. The CDR3 is made up of 17 amino acids. The CDR3 DNA follows: TGTGCCAGCAGCATGGGACTTCAGCCTGACTTTTCCTACGAGCAGTACTTC. It codes for CASSMGLQPDFSYEQYF. The whole variable domain, filled in from reference TRBV28 and TRBJ2-7, reads DVKVTQSSRYLVKRTGEKVFLECVQDMDHENMFWYRQDPGLGLRLIYFSYDVKMKEKGDIPEGYSVSREKKERFSLILESASTNQTSMYLCASSMGLQPDFSYEQYFGPGTRLTVT.

This chain joins TRBV28 and TRBJ2-1; tentative D call: TRBD1 (8 bases). The CDR3 has 15 residues. Germline V gene lookup returns CDR1 MDHEN and CDR2 SYDVKM. V was pared by 5 bases and J by 6 bases, with 17 bases between. CDR3 sequence: CASSPDRGGRNEQFF. The CDR3, as DNA: TGTGCCAGCAGTCCCGACAGGGGAGGGCGCAATGAGCAGTTCTTC. The full variable domain, rest sourced from reference TRBV28 and TRBJ2-1, is DVKVTQSSRYLVKRTGEKVFLECVQDMDHENMFWYRQDPGLGLRLIYFSYDVKMKEKGDIPEGYSVSREKKERFSLILESASTNQTSMYLCASSPDRGGRNEQFFGPGTRLTVL.

The rearrangement links TRBV11-3 to TRBJ2-2, with 14 bases fitting TRBD2. Germline V gives CDR1 SGHNT, CDR2 YENEEA. The CDR3 runs to 17 residues. Germline trimming cut 4 bases from V and 4 bases from J; bases unmatched to any gene: 5. In DNA, the CDR3 is TGTGCCAGCAGCTATAAGACTAGCGGGAGGGGCACCGGGGAGCTGTTTTTT. It is translated as CASSYKTSGRGTGELFF.

The chain couples TRBV6-1 to TRBJ2-7; TRBD1 matches at 7 bases. The germline V gene has CDR1 MNHNS and CDR2 SASEGT. The length of the CDR3 is 15 residues. Trimming removed 4 bases from V and 4 bases from J; junction bases left unmatched: 10. The CDR3 sequence is CASSAEERQGYEQYF. The CDR3 region has the DNA TGTGCCAGCAGTGCGGAAGAACGACAGGGATACGAGCAGTACTTC.

The CDR3 region has the DNA TGTGCCAGCATCCCTGGGGGGGGACGTAGGGGAGAGCAGTACTTC. Translation: CASIPGGGRRGEQYF. The V and J genes are TRBV7-2 and TRBJ2-7; 7 bases fit TRBD2. The CDR3 sequence is 15 residues long. V dropped 7 bases and J dropped 7; count of bases not matched to a gene: 16. CDR1 is SGHTA, CDR2 FQGNSA, per germline.

The genes are TRBV19 and TRBJ1-5; weak D call: TRBD1 (6 bases). In germline, CDR1 is LNHDA, CDR2 SQIVND (reference sequence). The CDR3 covers 14 residues. V lost 4 bases, J lost 4 bases, and 11 bases lay in between. CDR3 nucleotides: TGTGCCAGTAGTACGGACAGCATTAATCAGCCCCAGCATTTT. It encodes CASSTDSINQPQHF.

The rearrangement joins TRBV5-1 to TRBJ2-3; D possibly corresponds to TRBD2 (6 bases). The V gene's germline CDR1 is SGHRS and CDR2 YFSETQ. The CDR3 runs to 15 residues. Deletions cut 4 bases from V and 6 bases from J, with 18 bases between. CDR3 in DNA: TGCGCCAGCAGCCTTTGGGGACTCCCTGAGGATACGCAGTATTTT. Translation gives CASSLWGLPEDTQYF.

Comments on this clone: The identical CDR3 is also encoded by other nucleotide sequences in the sample. The rearrangement joins TRBV11-3 to TRBJ1-1, with TRBD1 as a possible D gene (5 bases). The CDR3 spans 14 residues. Trimming shortened V by 3 bases and J by 1 base, and 9 bases separated the two germline ends. The germline CDR1 and CDR2 sequences are SGHNT and YENEEA. The CDR3 region has the DNA TGTGCCAGCAGCTTTGACAGCCCGAACACTGAAGCTTTCTTT. This codes for CASSFDSPNTEAFF.

The chain is built from TRBV4-1 and TRBJ2-3; 8 nucleotides line up with TRBD1. The length of the CDR3 is 16 residues. V was clipped by 3 bases and J by 0 bases; unmatched bases: 5. Per the germline V gene, CDR1 is MGHRA and CDR2 is YSYEKL. DNA of the CDR3: TGCGCCAGCAGCCAGACGGACAGGGCGAGCACAGATACGCAGTATTTT. Its protein is CASSQTDRASTDTQYF.

V usage is TRBV6-6 and J usage is TRBJ2-5; possibly TRBD2 for D (6 bases). V dropped 1 base and J dropped 5 bases, with 11 bases sitting between them. The CDR3 extends over 14 amino acids. The germline V gene encodes CDR1 MNHNY and CDR2 SVGAGI (reference sequence). CDR3 loop: CASSYLTSRETQYF. In DNA, the CDR3 is TGTGCCAGCAGTTACTTGACTAGTCGGGAGACCCAGTACTTC.

V is TRBV18 and J is TRBJ1-5, with D possibly matching TRBD1 (6 bases). The V end was cut by 6 bases, the J end by 6 bases, with 15 bases between. The V gene's germline CDR1 is KGHSH and CDR2 LQKENI. The CDR3 covers 14 residues. The CDR3 sequence: CASSVGGAVQPQHF. In DNA form, the CDR3 reads TGTGCCAGCTCCGTGGGGGGGGCTGTTCAGCCCCAGCATTTT.

The chain uses TRBV11-3 and TRBJ2-1, with TRBD2 as a possible D gene (6 bases). The CDR3 is 14 residues long. V lost 1 base to trimming and J lost 7 bases, with 11 bases between them. Germline CDR1 SGHNT, CDR2 YENEEA. In DNA form, the CDR3 reads TGTGCCAGCAGCTTAGCGGGAGTGGGTAATGAGCAGTTCTTC. Its translation: CASSLAGVGNEQFF.